These 14 T cell receptor beta chains were all obtained from the same sample, sequenced in a study of T cell changes during pregnancy in multiple sclerosis. TCRdb's copy holds only in-frame clones and misses some; the assay was immunoSEQ multiplex PCR. The sample holds around 40,000 clones, about 90% seen once. The sample consisted of CD8+ T cells from peripheral blood mononuclear cells, taken before pregnancy. These receptors were taken from a female donor with multiple sclerosis, enrolled in a pregnancy study.

This chain joins TRBV7-3 and TRBJ2-1; 7 bases match TRBD2. The CDR3 is 15 amino acids. The J segment lost 2 bases and the V segment lost 4 bases, leaving 5 bases of the junction unmatched. Germline V gene sequence: CDR1 SGHTA, CDR2 FQGTGA. The CDR3 region is CASSWGGGPYNEQFF. The CDR3 DNA reads as TGTGCCAGCAGCTGGGGGGGAGGGCCCTACAATGAGCAGTTCTTC.

The chain has TRBV7-9 and TRBJ2-7; D possibly corresponds to TRBD2 (6 bases). Germline assignment: CDR1 SEHNR and CDR2 FQNEAQ (reference sequence). The CDR3 has 17 amino acids. Trimming stripped 1 base from V and 3 bases from J, with 19 bases between. In DNA form, the CDR3 reads TGTGCCAGCAGCTTAGACAGGCCGGGACTGGAAGTCTACGAGCAGTACTTC. This gives the protein CASSLDRPGLEVYEQYF.

The V and J genes are TRBV27 and TRBJ2-2; no clear D gene. CDR3 size: 11 residues. Germline CDR1 and CDR2: MNHEY and SMNVEV (reference sequence). V was clipped by 3 bases and J by 8 bases, with 4 bases between them. CDR3 sequence: CASSFQGELFF. DNA for the CDR3: TGTGCCAGCAGTTTTCAGGGGGAGCTGTTTTTT.

V usage is TRBV28 and J usage is TRBJ2-5; 9 bases are a match to TRBD2. CDR1 is MDHEN, CDR2 SYDVKM, per germline. CDR3 length: 15 residues. J lost 1 base, V lost 6 bases, and 6 bases had no gene match. The CDR3 DNA follows: TGTGCCAGCAGCAGAGCGGGAGGCCTCCAAGAGACCCAGTACTTC. It is translated as CASSRAGGLQETQYF.

The chain recombines TRBV7-9 with TRBJ2-1, with no clear D. Germline values: CDR1 SEHNR, CDR2 FQNEAQ (reference sequence). With 4 bases removed from V and 2 bases from J, the gap between germline ends came to 12 bases. The CDR3 spans 15 residues. CDR3 sequence reads: CASSSDMRPYNEQFF. Written as DNA, the CDR3 is TGTGCCAGCAGCTCAGACATGCGACCCTACAATGAGCAGTTCTTC.

This clone has a handful of counts. The chain carries TRBV10-3 and TRBJ2-7; weak D call: TRBD1 (6 bases). V dropped 5 bases and J dropped 4 bases, with 12 bases sitting between them. CDR3 length: 13 amino acids. Germline V gene sequence: CDR1 ENHRY, CDR2 SYGVKD. This CDR3 reads CAISSMTGYEQYF. In DNA, the CDR3 is TGTGCCATCAGTAGCATGACAGGATACGAGCAGTACTTC.

The chain combines TRBV9 with TRBJ2-3; D not certain. With 3 bases removed from V and 0 bases from J, the gap between germline ends came to 11 bases. Germline V lookup: CDR1 SGDLS, CDR2 YYNGEE. The CDR3 runs to 15 residues. CDR3 bases: TGTGCCAGCAGCGAACTGGTGACTAGCACAGATACGCAGTATTTT. Protein sequence: CASSELVTSTDTQYF.

The rearrangement joins TRBV28 to TRBJ1-4; 7 bases are a match to TRBD1. V shed 5 bases, J shed 2 bases, and the junction held 2 bases outside the gene matches. CDR1 is MDHEN and CDR2 is SYDVKM in the germline V gene. CDR3 length equals 14 residues. CDR3 in amino acids: CASSPRGTNEKLFF. The CDR3 DNA follows: TGTGCCAGCAGTCCCAGGGGGACTAATGAAAAACTGTTTTTT.

CDR3 residues: CASSQRTSGSSTGELFF. DNA for the CDR3: TGCGCCAGCAGCCAAAGGACTAGCGGGAGTAGTACCGGGGAGCTGTTTTTT. This chain uses TRBV4-1 with TRBJ2-2; 13 nucleotides agree with TRBD2. The CDR3 has 17 amino acids. The junction had 5 bases not matched to a gene; V was cut back by 2 bases and J by 5 bases. The V gene's germline CDR1 is MGHRA and CDR2 YSYEKL.

This clone occurred a few times. This rearrangement joins TRBV9 to TRBJ1-2; D not certain. CDR3 length: 12 amino acids. Trimming removed 6 bases at V and 6 bases at J, with 12 bases between. Germline CDR1 is SGDLS and CDR2 is YYNGEE. The DNA of the CDR3 is TGTGCCAGCACGCATCTCACGGATGGCTACACCTTC. Its protein is CASTHLTDGYTF.

This clone is a singleton in its sample. The genes are TRBV6-5 and TRBJ2-5; 9 positions match TRBD1. CDR3 length: 16 residues. Germline V gene lookup returns CDR1 MNHEY and CDR2 SVGAGI. V lost 4 bases, J lost 5 bases, and 11 bases stayed unmatched. CDR3: CASSSVPGQGGETQYF. CDR3 DNA: TGTGCCAGCAGTTCGGTGCCGGGACAGGGAGGGGAGACCCAGTACTTC.

The V and J genes are TRBV27 and TRBJ1-5; D is possibly TRBD1 (5 bases). Trimming pared 1 base from V and 1 base from J, leaving 11 bases between. Germline CDR1 and CDR2: MNHEY and SMNVEV (reference sequence). This CDR3 has 16 amino acids. CDR3 coding DNA: TGTGCCAGCAGTTTATTCGGGGGGAAGAGCAATCAGCCCCAGCATTTT. Amino acids: CASSLFGGKSNQPQHF.

The genes are TRBV4-1 and TRBJ1-3; no reliable D call. Germline V gene sequence: CDR1 MGHRA, CDR2 YSYEKL. CDR3 length: 15 amino acids. V lost 0 bases and J 0 bases, leaving 6 bases between the germline ends. CDR3 loop: CASSQDLSSGNTIYF. The CDR3 DNA reads as TGCGCCAGCAGCCAAGATCTGTCCTCTGGAAACACCATATATTTT.

The J gene is TRBJ2-7, the V gene TRBV19; 10 bases line up with TRBD2. The CDR3 consists of 15 residues. CDR1 is LNHDA and CDR2 is SQIVND in the germline V gene (reference sequence). J gave up 3 bases and V 10 bases, and 12 bases lay outside the gene matches. The CDR3 protein is CATAAGGTGSYEQYF. The CDR3 region has the DNA TGTGCCACCGCAGCGGGGGGGACAGGCAGCTACGAGCAGTACTTC. The whole variable domain, remainder taken from reference TRBV19 and TRBJ2-7, is DGGITQSPKYLFRKEGQNVTLSCEQNLNHDAMYWYRQDPGQGLRLIYYSQIVNDFQKGDIAEGYSVSREKKESFPLTVTSAQKNPTAFYLCATAAGGTGSYEQYFGPGTRLTVT.